The entry below gives a single T cell receptor (beta chain) sequence along with its context. Its antigen is unidentified. Sorted-subset replicate PCR reactions contained approximately 190 ng DNA, corresponding to approximately 30,000 T cell genomes. Original handling: Filtering differed, since immunoSEQ gave only junction sequences and no quality scores. TCRdb's table, derived via immunoSEQ multiplex PCR, lists solely in-frame clones and lacks some. V and J calls and clone size come straight from that table; D and trimming were deduced from the DNA. Of under 2.5 million clones in the sample, about 90% were seen once. The source of the sample is a study of shared clonotypes between healthy human individuals. At the level of the study: Three plates each covered CD4 naive and memory; CD8 naive two, CD8 memory one.

V lost 3 bases, J lost 4 bases, and 4 bases stayed unmatched. In germline, CDR1 is SGHRS, CDR2 YFSETQ. The CDR3 has 14 residues. Study results and limitations: Across several donors, naive CD4 shared roughly 5%, naive CD8 more than 3%, memory CD4 roughly 2.2%, memory CD8 0.4% to 0.5%.

The gene calls are TRBV5-1 and TRBJ1-1, with 9 bases aligning to TRBD1. The sequenced sample consisted of naive CD4+ T cells from PBMCs. The subset denotes: CD45RA+ positively selected. The TCR was taken from a man younger than 30 in good health. Some clones in this sample may be carry-over from other donors' samples. The CDR3 DNA sequence: TGCGCCAGCAGCTATGGACAGGGGCGCACTGAAGCTTTCTTT. This codes for CASSYGQGRTEAFF.